This is a list of T cell receptor beta chains from one sample in a study of blood T cell repertoires in COVID-19. Profiled with immunoSEQ multiplex PCR; TCRdb holds only in-frame clones, not every one. In the table there are about 47,000 clones, approximately 85% of which are singletons. Sequencing used peripheral blood. The receptor set was obtained from a woman aged 80 or over with COVID-19, enrolled during active disease. The CDR3 runs from the conserved cysteine through the conserved F or W. Each record gives: clone size, D gene, J gene, V gene, CDR3 length, CDR3 DNA, CDR3 protein. D genes are given only for firm matches. Size tells how often a clone was seen (once, few, many) or the class of an expanded clone, and some rows leave it out.

clone size: -
D gene: -
J gene: TRBJ2-1
V gene: TRBV5-1
CDR3 length: 15
CDR3 DNA: TGCGCCAGCAGCCCCGAATCCGGGAATGTCAATGAGCAGTTCTTC
CDR3 protein: CASSPESGNVNEQFF

clone size: -
D gene: -
J gene: TRBJ2-7
V gene: TRBV6-5
CDR3 length: 14
CDR3 DNA: TGTGCCAGCAGCCAGGGAGGGGGGGCGAGTGAGCAGTACTTC
CDR3 protein: CASSQGGGASEQYF

clone size: -
D gene: -
J gene: TRBJ2-5
V gene: TRBV7-2
CDR3 length: 14
CDR3 DNA: TGTGCCAGCAGTTTAAGACATATCCAAGAGACCCAGTACTTC
CDR3 protein: CASSLRHIQETQYF

clone size: -
D gene: TRBD2
J gene: TRBJ2-2
V gene: TRBV10-1
CDR3 length: 18
CDR3 DNA: TGCGCCAGCAGTTCGGGACTAGCGGGAGGCGGGAACACCGGGGAGCTGTTTTTT
CDR3 protein: CASSSGLAGGGNTGELFF

clone size: -
D gene: -
J gene: TRBJ2-7
V gene: TRBV7-2
CDR3 length: 15
CDR3 DNA: TGTGCCAGCAGCTTAGCGTTAGGGGCGCGTCTCGAGCAGTACTTC
CDR3 protein: CASSLALGARLEQYF

clone size: -
D gene: -
J gene: TRBJ1-1
V gene: TRBV6-5
CDR3 length: 13
CDR3 DNA: TGTGCCAGCAGTTACACGGGGTACACTGAAGCTTTCTTT
CDR3 protein: CASSYTGYTEAFF

clone size: few
D gene: TRBD2
J gene: TRBJ2-7
V gene: TRBV19
CDR3 length: 13
CDR3 DNA: TGTGCCAGTAGCACTAGCGGGGCCTACGAGCAGTACTTC
CDR3 protein: CASSTSGAYEQYF

clone size: -
D gene: -
J gene: TRBJ1-5
V gene: TRBV4-1
CDR3 length: 16
CDR3 DNA: TGCGCCAGCAGCCAAGATCCCGGGTATAGCCCTCAGCCCCAGCATTTT
CDR3 protein: CASSQDPGYSPQPQHF

clone size: -
D gene: -
J gene: TRBJ1-4
V gene: TRBV4-1
CDR3 length: 15
CDR3 DNA: TGCGCCAGCAGCCATCCGGCAGGGGCGATTGAAAAACTGTTTTTT
CDR3 protein: CASSHPAGAIEKLFF

clone size: once
D gene: TRBD2
J gene: TRBJ2-1
V gene: TRBV30
CDR3 length: 16
CDR3 DNA: TGTGCCTGGAGACGGGATTGGGGACTAGAATACAATGAGCAGTTCTTC
CDR3 protein: CAWRRDWGLEYNEQFF

clone size: -
D gene: -
J gene: TRBJ1-3
V gene: TRBV18
CDR3 length: 14
CDR3 DNA: TGTGCCAGCTCACTGGACAGCAGAGGAAACACCATATATTTT
CDR3 protein: CASSLDSRGNTIYF

clone size: -
D gene: -
J gene: TRBJ2-1
V gene: TRBV12-5
CDR3 length: 15
CDR3 DNA: TGTGCTAGTGCGAACGCGAGGAGCTCCTACAATGAGCAGTTCTTC
CDR3 protein: CASANARSSYNEQFF

clone size: few
D gene: -
J gene: TRBJ2-5
V gene: TRBV6-5
CDR3 length: 13
CDR3 DNA: TGTGCCAGCAGACGGGGTATACAAGAGACCCAGTACTTC
CDR3 protein: CASRRGIQETQYF

clone size: once
D gene: -
J gene: TRBJ1-2
V gene: TRBV28
CDR3 length: 13
CDR3 DNA: TGTGCCAGCAGAGCAGGGTTTTCGTATGGCTACACCTTC
CDR3 protein: CASRAGFSYGYTF

clone size: once
D gene: -
J gene: TRBJ1-3
V gene: TRBV28
CDR3 length: 13
CDR3 DNA: TGTGCCGGCTCGAGGGTTTCTGGAAACACCATATATTTT
CDR3 protein: CAGSRVSGNTIYF

clone size: once
D gene: TRBD1
J gene: TRBJ1-3
V gene: TRBV7-9
CDR3 length: 16
CDR3 DNA: TGTGCCAGCAGCCCCAACAGGGGGCTAACAGGAAACACCATATATTTT
CDR3 protein: CASSPNRGLTGNTIYF

clone size: -
D gene: -
J gene: TRBJ2-7
V gene: TRBV6-5
CDR3 length: 13
CDR3 DNA: TGTGCCAGCAGTCATGGACTTTTCTACGAGCAGTACTTC
CDR3 protein: CASSHGLFYEQYF

clone size: -
D gene: -
J gene: TRBJ1-1
V gene: TRBV5-1
CDR3 length: 14
CDR3 DNA: TGCGCCAGCAGCCCCGCGGGGGCAGCCACTGAAGCTTTCTTT
CDR3 protein: CASSPAGAATEAFF

clone size: -
D gene: -
J gene: TRBJ2-1
V gene: TRBV30
CDR3 length: 12
CDR3 DNA: TGTGCCTGGCGGCGGAGTATCGATGAGCAGTTCTTC
CDR3 protein: CAWRRSIDEQFF

clone size: -
D gene: TRBD2
J gene: TRBJ2-1
V gene: TRBV2
CDR3 length: 16
CDR3 DNA: TGTGCCAGCATAAGGCGGGAGGAACACAACGACAATGAGCAGTTCTTC
CDR3 protein: CASIRREEHNDNEQFF

clone size: -
D gene: TRBD2
J gene: TRBJ2-3
V gene: TRBV7-6
CDR3 length: 15
CDR3 DNA: TGTGCCAGCAGCTCGAGGACTAGTGGGACAGATACGCAGTATTTT
CDR3 protein: CASSSRTSGTDTQYF

clone size: -
D gene: -
J gene: TRBJ1-6
V gene: TRBV30
CDR3 length: 15
CDR3 DNA: TGTGCCTGGAGTCCCTCCGCGGGGGGTAATTCACCCCTCCACTTT
CDR3 protein: CAWSPSAGGNSPLHF

clone size: -
D gene: TRBD1
J gene: TRBJ2-5
V gene: TRBV19
CDR3 length: 15
CDR3 DNA: TGTGCCAGTAGTATAGCCCCGACAGGGTTGGAGACCCAGTACTTC
CDR3 protein: CASSIAPTGLETQYF

clone size: -
D gene: TRBD2
J gene: TRBJ2-2
V gene: TRBV11-1
CDR3 length: 13
CDR3 DNA: TGTGCCACCGGACTAGCGTACACCGGGGAGCTGTTTTTT
CDR3 protein: CATGLAYTGELFF

clone size: -
D gene: -
J gene: TRBJ1-6
V gene: TRBV6-5
CDR3 length: 13
CDR3 DNA: TGTGCCAGCAAGGAGACCTATAATTCACCCCTCCACTTT
CDR3 protein: CASKETYNSPLHF

clone size: -
D gene: TRBD2
J gene: TRBJ2-5
V gene: TRBV5-1
CDR3 length: 16
CDR3 DNA: TGCGCCAGCAGCTTGCGGGGAAGCGGGAGTTTGGAGACCCAGTACTTC
CDR3 protein: CASSLRGSGSLETQYF

clone size: -
D gene: -
J gene: TRBJ2-3
V gene: TRBV10-1
CDR3 length: 14
CDR3 DNA: TGCGCCAGCAGCGGCGGACTTCACACAGATACGCAGTATTTT
CDR3 protein: CASSGGLHTDTQYF

clone size: -
D gene: -
J gene: TRBJ2-5
V gene: TRBV7-9
CDR3 length: 14
CDR3 DNA: TGTGCCAGCAGCTTAGCGTACGGGCAAGAGACCCAGTACTTC
CDR3 protein: CASSLAYGQETQYF

clone size: -
D gene: TRBD2
J gene: TRBJ2-1
V gene: TRBV3-1/TRBV3-2
CDR3 length: 18
CDR3 DNA: TGTGCCAGCAGCCAAGATAATCTCGGGCTAGCGGGTTACAATGAGCAGTTCTTC
CDR3 protein: CASSQDNLGLAGYNEQFF

clone size: -
D gene: -
J gene: TRBJ2-1
V gene: TRBV29-1
CDR3 length: 13
CDR3 DNA: TGCAGCGTTGAGTCTCCAGGGTGGAATGAGCAGTTCTTC
CDR3 protein: CSVESPGWNEQFF

clone size: -
D gene: -
J gene: TRBJ1-5
V gene: TRBV19
CDR3 length: 14
CDR3 DNA: TGTGCCAGTGATGAGGGTTCGGGGAATCAGCCCCAGCATTTT
CDR3 protein: CASDEGSGNQPQHF

clone size: -
D gene: -
J gene: TRBJ2-1
V gene: TRBV19
CDR3 length: 15
CDR3 DNA: TGTGCCAGTAGTAGTTTGGGCAGGGCAGGGAATGAGCAGTTCTTC
CDR3 protein: CASSSLGRAGNEQFF

clone size: -
D gene: -
J gene: TRBJ2-7
V gene: TRBV7-2
CDR3 length: 14
CDR3 DNA: TGTGCCAGCAGCGCGACCGCTGCGGGCTACGAGCAGTACTTC
CDR3 protein: CASSATAAGYEQYF

clone size: -
D gene: -
J gene: TRBJ2-7
V gene: TRBV2
CDR3 length: 13
CDR3 DNA: TGTGCCAGCAGTGTGGACGGGACCTACGAGCAGTACTTC
CDR3 protein: CASSVDGTYEQYF

clone size: -
D gene: TRBD2
J gene: TRBJ2-3
V gene: TRBV3-1/TRBV3-2
CDR3 length: 18
CDR3 DNA: TGTGCCAGCAGCAAGAGGACTAGCGGGCCGTCTAGCACAGATACGCAGTATTTT
CDR3 protein: CASSKRTSGPSSTDTQYF

clone size: -
D gene: TRBD2
J gene: TRBJ2-3
V gene: TRBV27
CDR3 length: 15
CDR3 DNA: TGTGCCAGCAGTCCAAACAGCGGGAGGTCAGATACGCAGTATTTT
CDR3 protein: CASSPNSGRSDTQYF

clone size: -
D gene: TRBD2
J gene: TRBJ2-2
V gene: TRBV20-1
CDR3 length: 18
CDR3 DNA: TGCAGTGCTAGTCCCCGGGTGGGGAGCGGGGATAACACCGGGGAGCTGTTTTTT
CDR3 protein: CSASPRVGSGDNTGELFF

clone size: once
D gene: -
J gene: TRBJ1-3
V gene: TRBV4-1
CDR3 length: 16
CDR3 DNA: TGCGCCAGCAGCCAAGACCCGGGAACTACTGGAAACACCATATATTTT
CDR3 protein: CASSQDPGTTGNTIYF

clone size: -
D gene: TRBD2
J gene: TRBJ2-1
V gene: TRBV11-2
CDR3 length: 14
CDR3 DNA: TGTGCCAGCAGCTTAGCTAGCGGGAACAATGAGCAGTTCTTC
CDR3 protein: CASSLASGNNEQFF

clone size: -
D gene: TRBD2
J gene: TRBJ2-5
V gene: TRBV19
CDR3 length: 16
CDR3 DNA: TGTGCCAGTAGTCCGGGGACTAGCGGGGGCCAAGAGACCCAGTACTTC
CDR3 protein: CASSPGTSGGQETQYF

clone size: -
D gene: TRBD1
J gene: TRBJ1-5
V gene: TRBV25-1
CDR3 length: 15
CDR3 DNA: TGTGCCAGCAGTCCTCGACAGGGGCGTGATCAGCCCCAGCATTTT
CDR3 protein: CASSPRQGRDQPQHF

clone size: -
D gene: TRBD2
J gene: TRBJ2-2
V gene: TRBV30
CDR3 length: 17
CDR3 DNA: TGTGCCTGGAGTGATGAGGGACTAGCGGGAGAATACAGGGAGCTGTTTTTT
CDR3 protein: CAWSDEGLAGEYRELFF